The clone carrying this T cell receptor (beta chain) has a single count. As yet, its antigen is unknown. This sample stems from a study of T cell responses to AZD1222 COVID-19 vaccine. Study-level results: Scientists sampled the repertoires only once the peak T cell response had passed. Per reports, nearly half of all spike-specific TCRs target regions that are unmutated in variants. Most donors were white British and more were female, and clonal diversity was possibly underestimated. Among AZD1222 vaccinees, only 5 to 7 were seropositive at baseline.

TCRdb's table, derived via immunoSEQ multiplex PCR, lists solely in-frame clones and lacks some. The data show approximately 180,000 clones, about 92% seen once. The receptor's source is an adult who received the MenACWY meningococcal vaccine as a control. Sample: peripheral blood, taken 28 days after the second dose of the MenACWY control vaccine.

The CDR3 nucleotides read TGTGCCAGCAGTCCTGGGTGGGGGGATACGCAGTATTTT. Translation: CASSPGWGDTQYF. The rearrangement joins TRBV27 to TRBJ2-3; D is perhaps TRBD1 or TRBD2 (5 bases each). Germline values: CDR1 MNHEY, CDR2 SMNVEV (reference sequence). V dropped 5 bases and J dropped 6 bases, with 12 bases sitting between them. CDR3 length equals 13 residues.